The TCR beta chain under discussion was sequenced for a study of T-cell reconstitution after alpha-beta-depleted transplantation in children listed by TCRdb under 2016. The study in broad terms: Using TCR repertoire profiling, the study followed T-cell immune reconstitution in a quantitative way in children after TCRalphabeta/CD19-depleted allogeneic hematopoietic cell transplantation.

The CDR3, cysteine through phenylalanine, is 15 amino acids long. Only the CDR3 region is kept as DNA, spanning 45 bases read in frame from base 1. Deletion took 2 bases off V and 5 bases off J, with a span of 15 bases between the germline ends. CDR1 and CDR2, per the germline V gene, are SGHTA and FQGNSA. Receptor libraries were prepared by PCR. Sequencing used an Illumina HiSeq 2500. To normalize quantification of the TCRbeta repertoire, the TCR libraries were built with molecular barcoding that relied on unique molecular identifiers. TCRdb reworked the public reads: Q25 trimming with fastp, MiXCR clone assembly, productive beta chains retained. Duplicate CDR3 protein sequences are folded into a single record with the most common DNA and genes. In all, the sample holds about 830,000 distinct CDR3 sequences, and about 15% of those were seen once. In total, the top ten clones hold about 5% of the sample.

A note on this clonotype: This clone's antigen is unknown. Base-call qualities are not available, and no considerably larger clone is one nucleotide away.

What the treatment or condition label conveys for this sample: allogeneic hematopoietic cell transplantation with graft depleted of TCRalphabeta T cells and CD19 B cells. The transplant recipients were children given TCRalphabeta/CD19-depleted allogeneic hematopoietic cell grafts. Results and caveats for the whole study, not just this receptor: The apparently early recovery of alphabetaT-cell counts about two months after transplant reportedly depended on only several hundred rapidly expanded clones that came from non-depleted graft cells. The frequencies of hyperexpanded clones fell over the following months, and after one year, T-cell counts and TCRbeta diversity were mostly attributed to newly produced T cells. In some patients, the high TCRbeta diversity seen at day 60 was put down to recipient T cells and intrathymic progenitors that had survived conditioning.

The sequence links TRBV7-2 to TRBJ2-5, and possibly TRBD2, on 6 matching bases. The TCR comes from a male patient younger than 18 who had a stem cell transplant for acute lymphoblastic leukemia, so the T cells may come from the graft donor. Specimen: PBMCs, mostly from graft donor cells, collected 360 days after TCRalphabeta/CD19-depleted stem cell transplant. The encoded CDR3 is CASSLRGRSSETQYF. The DNA reads as follows: TGTGCCAGCAGCTTACGGGGGAGGTCATCGGAGACCCAGTACTTC. With the rest looked up from the reference TRBV7-2 and TRBJ2-5 genes rather than sequenced, the full variable domain is GAGVSQSPSNKVTEKGKDVELRCDPISGHTALYWYRQSLGQGLEFLIYFQGNSAPDKSGLPSDRFSAERTGGSVSTLTIQRTQQEDSAVYLCASSLRGRSSETQYFGPGTRLLVL.